Below, one T cell receptor beta chain is given with its context. Its cognate antigen is unknown. The data are from a study of cytomegalovirus exposure and HLA in healthy donors. V lost 1 base, J lost 2 bases, and 5 bases lay in between. Per the germline V gene, CDR1 is SGHVS and CDR2 is FQNEAQ. The CDR3 spans 13 residues. The primer mix had 60 Vbeta and 13 Jbeta primers. Measured with immunoSEQ multiplex PCR; TCRdb has only the in-frame clones, and not every one. The sample totals over 45,000 clones. Although they were nominally healthy when sampled, donors likely had unrecorded immune exposures. Study-wide points: TCR beta V- and J-gene trimming, according to a later analysis, was linked to a missense DCLRE1C variant. Donors belonging to an Asian-associated ancestry cluster reportedly showed fewer N-insertions in productive TCRs than the approximately 680-donor mean, according to what a later analysis found. Presence/absence analyses assumed roughly uniform sequencing depth across donors, which may not hold.

The specimen was PBMCs. The chain couples TRBV7-8 to TRBJ2-5; D gene uncertain. This receptor was taken from a woman between 18 and 29 years old in good health and CMV-seronegative. CDR3: CASSLGHQETQYF. The CDR3 region has the DNA TGTGCCAGCAGCTTAGGACATCAAGAGACCCAGTACTTC.